This T cell receptor beta chain came from a study of T cell repertoires in cytomegalovirus infection. About this clonotype: The target antigen is unknown.

The CDR3 sequence is 15 residues long. V lost 3 bases, J lost 2 bases, and 13 bases lay in between. From germline, CDR1 is SGHVS and CDR2 FNYEAQ. One entry per CDR3 protein, called by TCRdb with MiXCR from the reads. The sample has around 100,000 distinct CDR3 sequences, roughly 31% seen once; the top ten hold around two fifths. The rearrangement joins TRBV7-6 to TRBJ1-2, with a weak D call TRBD1 (5 bases). This TCR was recovered from a human donor in good health (CMV status not recorded). Some clones in this sample may be carry-over from other donors' samples. The sequencing used CD8+ T cells from cultured PBMCs, collected from culture after CMV antigen stimulation. This chain's CDR3 is CASSFSTGGNYGYTF. CDR3 sequence (DNA): TGTGCCAGCAGCTTCTCAACCGGGGGGAACTATGGCTACACCTTC.